These 23 T cell receptor beta chains were sequenced from one sample in a study of immune cell composition in non-small cell lung cancer. The data were produced by immunoSEQ multiplex PCR, yet TCRdb's version contains in-frame clones alone and is incomplete. The table includes thousands of clones, over 60% detected once. Normal lung was taken at the farthest possible site, at least 3 cm from tumour. Specimen: non-adjacent lung tissue. The origin of the receptors is a human donor with non-small cell lung cancer.

The rearrangement joins TRBV12-5 to TRBJ2-3; a possible D gene is TRBD1 (5 bases). This CDR3 has 13 residues. The germline CDR1 and CDR2 sequences are LGHNT and FRNRAP. The ends were cut back, 1 base at V and 14 bases at J, with 16 bases in the middle. The CDR3 nucleotides read TGTGCTAGTGGTTTGGGGGGCTTGGGCTGGGCGTATTTT. The encoded protein is CASGLGGLGWAYF. Full variable domain (missing parts from reference TRBV12-5 and TRBJ2-3): DARVTQTPRHKVTEMGQEVTMRCQPILGHNTVFWYRQTMMQGLELLAYFRNRAPLDDSGMPKDRFSAEMPDATLATLKIQPSEPRDSAVYFCASGLGGLGWAYFGPGTRLTVL.

The chain couples TRBV11-3 to TRBJ2-7; 11 nucleotides agree with TRBD2. In germline, CDR1 is SGHNT, CDR2 YENEEA. This CDR3 region has 16 residues. Germline trimming cut 6 bases from V and 3 bases from J; bases unmatched to any gene: 10. The CDR3 DNA reads TGTGCCAGCAGGCCTCTAGCGGGAGGTACCTTCTACGAGCAGTACTTC. This encodes CASRPLAGGTFYEQYF.

The chain joins TRBV13 to TRBJ2-7; D possibly uses TRBD1 or TRBD2 (5 bases each). CDR3 length: 15 amino acids. V was clipped by 4 bases and J by 0 bases, with 13 bases between them. The germline V gene has CDR1 PRHDT and CDR2 FYEKMQ (reference sequence). The CDR3 loop reads CASSSKPGSSYEQYF. CDR3 bases: TGTGCCAGCAGCTCAAAACCAGGGAGCTCCTACGAGCAGTACTTC. The whole variable domain, remainder taken from reference TRBV13 and TRBJ2-7, is AAGVIQSPRHLIKEKRETATLKCYPIPRHDTVYWYQQGPGQDPQFLISFYEKMQSDKGSIPDRFSAQQFSDYHSELNMSSLELGDSALYFCASSSKPGSSYEQYFGPGTRLTVT.

The chain couples TRBV4-2 to TRBJ1-1; D uncertain. Germline CDR1 and CDR2: LGHNA and YNFKEQ. The CDR3 extends over 14 amino acids. With 5 bases removed from V and 2 bases from J, the gap between germline ends came to 12 bases. CDR3 sequence (DNA): TGTGCCAGCAGCTTGAGCGCGCTTAACACTGAAGCTTTCTTT. Its translation: CASSLSALNTEAFF.

This chain connects TRBV5-1 to TRBJ2-1; D tentatively reads TRBD1 or TRBD2 (5 bases each). The CDR3 length is 11 residues. V was cut by 9 bases and J by 8 bases, with 12 bases left in between. Looked up from germline, CDR1 is SGHRS and CDR2 is YFSETQ. The CDR3 sequence: CATRGVDEQFF. DNA of the CDR3: TGCGCCACCAGAGGGGTGGATGAGCAGTTCTTC. The variable domain in full, with the rest retrieved from reference TRBV5-1 and TRBJ2-1, is KAGVTQTPRYLIKTRGQQVTLSCSPISGHRSVSWYQQTPGQGLQFLFEYFSETQRNKGNFPGRFSGRQFSNSRSEMNVSTLELGDSALYLCATRGVDEQFFGPGTRLTVL.

The chain employs TRBV6-4 and TRBJ2-3; tentative D call: TRBD2 (6 bases). Germline CDR1 and CDR2: MRHNA and SNTAGT. V was shortened by 3 bases and J by 0 bases, with 7 bases between the two germline ends. The CDR3 is made up of 14 amino acids. This chain's CDR3 is CASSESGSTDTQYF. In DNA, the CDR3 is TGTGCCAGCAGTGAAAGCGGGAGCACAGATACGCAGTATTTT.

This chain connects TRBV7-2 to TRBJ1-1; unclear D gene. Germline-derived CDR1 and CDR2 are SGHTA and FQGNSA. V lost 7 bases and J lost 0, with 9 bases in between. The CDR3 sequence is 13 residues long. CDR3 loop: CASKVNMNTEAFF. In nucleotides, the CDR3 is TGTGCCAGCAAGGTTAACATGAACACTGAAGCTTTCTTT.

This chain uses TRBV7-8 with TRBJ2-3; no definite D call. The CDR3 has 15 amino acids. CDR1 is SGHVS, CDR2 FQNEAQ, per germline. The V and J ends lost 4 bases and 0 bases respectively, with 11 bases between them. The chain's CDR3 is CASSSEGRSTDTQYF. The CDR3, as DNA: TGTGCCAGCAGCTCAGAAGGACGGAGCACAGATACGCAGTATTTT. The complete variable domain, with remaining parts taken from reference TRBV7-8 and TRBJ2-3, reads GAGVSQSPRYKVAKRGQDVALRCDPISGHVSLFWYQQALGQGPEFLTYFQNEAQLDKSGLPSDRFFAERPEGSVSTLKIQRTQQEDSAVYLCASSSEGRSTDTQYFGPGTRLTVL.

This clone was detected once. This sequence joins TRBV18 and TRBJ2-3; 8 nucleotides match TRBD2. V lost 6 bases, J lost 4 bases, and 9 bases stayed unmatched. Germline assignment: CDR1 KGHSH and CDR2 LQKENI. The CDR3 has 15 residues. This CDR3 reads CASSMSGSVADTQYF. CDR3 in DNA: TGTGCCAGCTCGATGAGCGGGAGCGTGGCAGATACGCAGTATTTT.

By share, this clone ranks as large (0.1 to 1%). DNA for the CDR3: TGCGCCAGCAGCTTCACAGGAGGTGAGCTTTACGAGCAGTACTTC. Its protein is CASSFTGGELYEQYF. The rearrangement joins TRBV5-1 to TRBJ2-7; tentatively, D is TRBD1 or TRBD2 (5 bases each). The CDR3 length is 15 residues. The V gene's germline CDR1 is SGHRS and CDR2 YFSETQ. Trimming left V 2 bases short and J 4 bases short, with 16 bases between. The full variable domain, rest sourced from reference TRBV5-1 and TRBJ2-7, is KAGVTQTPRYLIKTRGQQVTLSCSPISGHRSVSWYQQTPGQGLQFLFEYFSETQRNKGNFPGRFSGRQFSNSRSEMNVSTLELGDSALYLCASSFTGGELYEQYFGPGTRLTVT.

The chain is built from TRBV5-4 and TRBJ2-1, with TRBD2 identical over 9 bases. The CDR3 totals 15 residues. CDR1 and CDR2 from the germline V gene are SGHNT and YYREEE (reference sequence). Trimming cost V 0 bases and J 6 bases; bases outside gene matches: 4. The CDR3 sequence: CASSLVAGALNEQFF. CDR3 DNA sequence: TGTGCCAGCAGCTTGGTAGCGGGAGCCCTCAATGAGCAGTTCTTC.

The chain is built from TRBV10-3 and TRBJ2-2, with unresolved D. Germline values: CDR1 ENHRY, CDR2 SYGVKD. CDR3 length: 13 residues. The V gene lost 3 bases and the J gene lost 5 bases, with 7 bases spanning the gap. The CDR3 sequence: CAISERITGELFF. As DNA, the CDR3 is TGTGCCATCAGTGAACGAATAACCGGGGAGCTGTTTTTT.

Only a few counts were recorded for this clone. The chain uses TRBV29-1 and TRBJ2-1; TRBD1 is a possible D gene (5 bases). Germline V gene data show CDR1 as SQVTM and CDR2 as ANQGSEA. CDR3 length equals 13 residues. The germline V and J ends were trimmed by 5 bases and 0 bases, with 8 bases remaining between them. The CDR3 nucleotides are TGCAGCGTTCAGGGCAGCTCCTACAATGAGCAGTTCTTC. Translation gives CSVQGSSYNEQFF.

Comment on this clone: The same CDR3 is also encoded by other DNA sequences in this sample. The CDR3 here is CASSDGVSGNTIYF. The CDR3 nucleotides are TGTGCCAGCAGTGACGGGGTCTCAGGAAACACCATATATTTT. The gene calls are TRBV6-1 and TRBJ1-3, with no clear D. Deletions cut 3 bases from V and 4 bases from J, with 10 bases between. From germline, CDR1 is MNHNS and CDR2 SASEGT. The CDR3 runs 14 residues.

The chain combines TRBV29-1 with TRBJ2-3, with 10 bases lining up with TRBD2. The CDR3 has 15 residues. In germline, CDR1 is SQVTM, CDR2 ANQGSEA. V was pared by 1 base and J by 4 bases, with 5 bases of the junction left unmatched. For the CDR3, the DNA is TGCAGCGTTGAAGCTCTACTAGCGGGACCAGATACGCAGTATTTT. It is translated as CSVEALLAGPDTQYF.

This sequence joins TRBV30 and TRBJ2-5; 7 bases line up with TRBD1. Germline assignment: CDR1 GTSNPN and CDR2 SVGIG (reference sequence). V lost 0 bases to trimming and J lost 2 bases; unmatched junction nucleotides: 3. The CDR3 is made up of 14 amino acids. The CDR3 reads CAWSVGGPQETQYF. The CDR3 DNA reads as TGTGCCTGGAGTGTAGGGGGCCCGCAAGAGACCCAGTACTTC.

This chain links TRBV7-8 with TRBJ2-1, with 7 bases lining up with TRBD1. CDR3 length equals 15 residues. Germline lookup yields CDR1 SGHVS and CDR2 FQNEAQ. J was trimmed by 7 bases and V by 8 bases; bases with no gene match: 14. The chain's CDR3 is CASGPKRDRLNEQFF. CDR3 DNA: TGTGCCAGCGGACCCAAAAGGGACAGATTAAATGAGCAGTTCTTC. Variable domain in full (rest from reference TRBV7-8 and TRBJ2-1): GAGVSQSPRYKVAKRGQDVALRCDPISGHVSLFWYQQALGQGPEFLTYFQNEAQLDKSGLPSDRFFAERPEGSVSTLKIQRTQQEDSAVYLCASGPKRDRLNEQFFGPGTRLTVL.

The chain employs TRBV7-2 and TRBJ1-5; 8 bases match TRBD1. J gave up 2 bases and V 1 base, and 4 bases lay outside the gene matches. Germline V lookup: CDR1 SGHTA, CDR2 FQGNSA. CDR3 size: 16 residues. For the CDR3, the DNA is TGTGCCAGCAGCTTAGGAGGGGACAGGCGCAATCAGCCCCAGCATTTT. It codes for CASSLGGDRRNQPQHF.

This clone was recorded only once. This chain joins TRBV5-6 and TRBJ2-7; TRBD1 matches at 9 bases. Germline V lookup: CDR1 SGHDT, CDR2 YYEEEE. With V trimmed by 4 bases and J by 7 bases, 9 bases remained unmatched. This CDR3 spans 14 amino acids. CDR3 sequence: CASSLNRGQGEQYF. CDR3 nucleotide sequence: TGTGCCAGCAGCCTTAACAGGGGACAGGGAGAGCAGTACTTC.

The chain combines TRBV19 with TRBJ2-1; 9 bases line up with TRBD2. Germline V gene lookup returns CDR1 LNHDA and CDR2 SQIVND (reference sequence). The CDR3 is 15 residues long. V lost 7 bases, J lost 4 bases, and 8 bases stayed unmatched. The CDR3 DNA reads as TGTGCCAGTAAGAGCGCGGGAGGGTGGTACAATGAGCAGTTCTTC. Protein: CASKSAGGWYNEQFF.

The chain is built from TRBV4-1 and TRBJ2-7; TRBD2 agrees at 7 bases. The CDR3 has 15 amino acids. J gave up 3 bases and V 2 bases, and 7 bases lay outside the gene matches. The germline gives CDR1 MGHRA, CDR2 YSYEKL. The CDR3 DNA sequence: TGCGCCAGCAGCCAATCCGGGCTAGCGGACTACGAGCAGTACTTC. Encoded protein: CASSQSGLADYEQYF.

Here the CDR3 DNA reads TGTGCCAGCAGTCCCGGAGGGGAGGTTGTCTACGAGCAGTACTTC. As protein: CASSPGGEVVYEQYF. V gene TRBV27 combines with J gene TRBJ2-7; D is perhaps TRBD2 (6 bases). Per the germline V gene, CDR1 is MNHEY and CDR2 is SMNVEV (reference sequence). CDR3 length equals 15 residues. V was cut by 5 bases and J by 3 bases, with 17 bases left in between.

V is TRBV21-1 and J is TRBJ2-4; the DNA was not used to check the table's D call, TRBD2. TRBV21-1 is tagged as a pseudogene. This CDR3 has 18 residues. The CDR3 DNA reads TGTGCCAGCAGCAAGGGAGGGTGTTGGGCTTGGGCCAAAAACATTCAGTACTTC. Translating it yields CASSKGGCWAWAKNIQYF.